A selection of T cell receptor beta chains follows, all from one sample in a study of shared clonotypes between healthy human individuals. Sequenced by immunoSEQ multiplex PCR; TCRdb stores in-frame clones only, minus some. The data show some 2,100,000 clones, with approximately 96% seen just once and roughly 0.13% held by the top ten. What was sequenced was naive CD4+ T cells sorted from blood. The source is a man aged 18 to 30 in good health. Both conserved end residues are trimmed from each CDR3.

>TRBV11-2
ASSREGVFSPLH
>TRBV6-6
ASGGRETQY
>TRBV5-1
ASSLASEQY
>TRBV19
ASSIGDRGYSEQY
>TRBV6-5
ASSLTGWYEQF
>TRBV10-3
AIMGSGNTIY
>TRBV9
ASSVVAGFSGRASCEQY
>TRBV27
ASTLGYEQY
>TRBV4-3
ASSRLLGLQVGTGANVLT
>TRBV10-1
ATSTSGVSTDTQY
>TRBV29-1
SGGQGEGTEAF
>TRBV9
ASSPFGGTSTDTQY
>TRBV11-2
ASSLVTLLGSYEQY
>TRBV4-3
ASSQDSPSPGNTIY
>TRBV29-1
SVEDLLVREHAEAF